This T cell receptor (beta chain) was recovered during a study of a mutant IDH1 vaccine in newly diagnosed glioma (dated by TCRdb to the early 2020s). Background for the entire study: Eight vaccinations were administered to patients in weeks 1, 3, 5, 7, 11, 15, 19 and 23, corresponding to visits V03 through V10. Of the roughly 31 treated patients, approximately 62% were male and about 38% were female, and the mean age was 40.4 years. Vaccination was initiated 4-6 weeks after radiotherapy alone, or concurrently with temozolomide cycles in the chemotherapy-containing groups. Longitudinal TCRB deep sequencing was done for 25 treated patients, wherever samples were available for exploratory analyses. Before enrollment, patients had received standard therapy of radiotherapy alone, temozolomide alone, or radiochemotherapy with temozolomide; most received the combination. Peripheral blood was drawn at six visits: V03 (baseline), V05, V07, V10, V12 and V13.

Concerning this clone itself: The antigen this receptor binds is unknown. Nothing much larger sits one base from this clone, and base qualities are not available.

The paper's findings and limits, for the study overall: No apparent relationship was observed between pseudoprogression and alterations in the top peripheral T cell clonotypes detected by TCRB sequencing. Immune responses induced by the vaccine were seen in 93.3% of patients across multiple MHC alleles. Selection of PBMC samples for TCRB deep sequencing was based on availability. It was noted by the authors that analyses of patient blood samples could not be reproduced owing to sample limitations.

Deletion took 3 bases off V and 9 bases off J, with a span of 12 bases between the germline ends. Looking up the germline V gene (reference sequence) yields CDR1 MNHEY and CDR2 SMNVEV. Spanning cysteine to phenylalanine, the CDR3 consists of 13 amino acids. Just CDR3 DNA is preserved here, 39 bases in frame from base 1. The library was prepared using the immunoSEQ multiplex PCR assay. Following the manufacturer's protocol, the hsTCRB Kit was used to amplify rearranged TCR beta chain sequences. Sequencing of TCRB libraries was carried out on an Illumina MiSeq. The original methods were these. The kit vendor's proprietary platform handled demultiplexing, trimming and gene mapping. TCRdb took over this immuneACCESS table, retaining in-frame rearrangements with V and J assigned. Such tables are incomplete; in checked studies, under half of the missing clones stem from an unresolved V gene, and the remainder is unexplained. Clone size and the V and J calls come from that table; the DNA yielded D and trimming. This sample gives about 75,000 clones in total; roughly 90% of them show up just once. The ten largest make up roughly 0.56% of the sample.

The sample's time point label is to be understood as: week 5, during vaccination. Each vaccine dose, consisting of 300 ug of a 20-mer mutant IDH1 peptide in Montanide, was administered subcutaneously with topical imiquimod. Newly diagnosed WHO grade 3 or 4 IDH1-mutant astrocytomas showing loss of nuclear ATRX were present in the donors. The samples were drawn from NOA16, a multicentre, single-arm, open-label phase I trial in Germany that tested a mutant IDH1 peptide vaccine in humans for the first time. The DNeasy Blood and Tissue Kit was used to extract genomic DNA from EDTA blood for TCRB sequencing.

This chain joins TRBV27 to TRBJ2-1; no D gene can be assigned with confidence. Material: PBMCs, obtained from a glioma patient whose treatment included an IDH1 peptide vaccine. The TCR sequence derives from a woman between 50 and 59 years old with glioma. The sequenced DNA: TGTGCCAGCAGTTTTGGGCTCGGTGCTGAGCAGTTCTTC. Its product reads: CASSFGLGAEQFF.